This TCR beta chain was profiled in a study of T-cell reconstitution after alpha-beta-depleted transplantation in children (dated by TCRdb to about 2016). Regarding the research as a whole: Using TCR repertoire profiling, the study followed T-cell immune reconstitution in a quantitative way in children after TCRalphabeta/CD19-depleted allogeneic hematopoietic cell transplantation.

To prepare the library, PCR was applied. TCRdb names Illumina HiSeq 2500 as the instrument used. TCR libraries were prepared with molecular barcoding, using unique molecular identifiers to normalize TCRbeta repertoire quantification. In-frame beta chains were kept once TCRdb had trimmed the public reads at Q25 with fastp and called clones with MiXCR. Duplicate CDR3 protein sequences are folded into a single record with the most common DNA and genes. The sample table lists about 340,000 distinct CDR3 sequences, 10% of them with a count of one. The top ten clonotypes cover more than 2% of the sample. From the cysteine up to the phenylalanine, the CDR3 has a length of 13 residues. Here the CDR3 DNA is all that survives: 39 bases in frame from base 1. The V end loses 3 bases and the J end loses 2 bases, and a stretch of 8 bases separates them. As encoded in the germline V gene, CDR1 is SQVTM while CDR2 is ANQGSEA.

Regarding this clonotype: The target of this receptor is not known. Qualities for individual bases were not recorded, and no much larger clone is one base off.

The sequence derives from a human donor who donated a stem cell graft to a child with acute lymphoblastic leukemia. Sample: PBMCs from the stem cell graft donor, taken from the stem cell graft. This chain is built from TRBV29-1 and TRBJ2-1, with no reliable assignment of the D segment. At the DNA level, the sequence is TGCAGCGTTGAGGGCGGTACCTACAATGAGCAGTTCTTC. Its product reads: CSVEGGTYNEQFF.